These 14 T cell receptor beta chains were all obtained from the same sample, sequenced in a study of CD8+ T cells in alopecia areata. The sample's treatment: oral pan-JAK inhibitor, 5-10 mg twice daily. Extraction and reverse transcription of RNA yielded cDNA as the sequencing template. Profiling relied on immunoSEQ multiplex PCR, and the TCRdb table lists in-frame clones only, not all of them. The sample comprises fewer than 250,000 clones, about 40% of which are singletons, and over 2.5% rests with the top ten. This material consisted of CD4+ T cells sorted from blood, taken at approximately week 36, from a patient treated with tofacitinib. Receptors originate from a human donor with alopecia areata.

The CDR3, as DNA: TGTGCCAGCAGCTTAGCTTCAGATACGCAGTATTTT. Translated, it gives CASSLASDTQYF. V usage is TRBV7-2 and J usage is TRBJ2-3; D gene uncertain. The V gene lost 0 bases and the J gene lost 4 bases, with 2 bases spanning the gap. CDR3 length equals 12 residues. Germline V gene lookup returns CDR1 SGHTA and CDR2 FQGNSA. The variable domain in full, with the rest retrieved from reference TRBV7-2 and TRBJ2-3, is GAGVSQSPSNKVTEKGKDVELRCDPISGHTALYWYRQSLGQGLEFLIYFQGNSAPDKSGLPSDRFSAERTGGSVSTLTIQRTQQEDSAVYLCASSLASDTQYFGPGTRLTVL.

Remarks on this clone: At one end, the junction sequence differs from germline, possibly due to a read error. V and J are TRBV4-2 and TRBJ2-1; 15 bases line up with TRBD2. Germline V lookup: CDR1 LGHNA, CDR2 YNFKEQ. This CDR3 region has 14 residues. CDR3 protein: CASSQGGLAGGQLF. CDR3 coding DNA: TGTGCCAGCAGCCAAGGGGGACTAGCGGGAGGTCAGCTCTTC.

This chain uses TRBV29-1 with TRBJ2-1; TRBD2 aligns across 7 bases. CDR3 length: 13 amino acids. Losses at the gene ends were 4 bases for V and 3 bases for J; bases not matched to a gene: 3. The germline V gene encodes CDR1 SQVTM and CDR2 ANQGSEA. CDR3 region: CSVGTGGYNEQFF. The CDR3 region has the DNA TGCAGCGTTGGGACGGGAGGCTACAATGAGCAGTTCTTC.

This clone was picked up a small number of times. The chain is built from TRBV10-3 and TRBJ1-1; no reliable D call. CDR1 and CDR2 (germline): ENHRY, SYGVKD. V dropped 4 bases and J dropped 0 bases, with 6 bases sitting between them. CDR3 length: 13 residues. The DNA of the CDR3 is TGTGCCATCAGTGTGCAGGTGAACACTGAAGCTTTCTTT. Translation gives CAISVQVNTEAFF.

This clone was counted only a few times. V is TRBV29-1 and J is TRBJ2-3; 11 bases are a match to TRBD1. The V and J ends lost 4 bases and 5 bases, in that order; junction bases with no gene match: 2. This CDR3 has 13 amino acids. CDR1 is SQVTM and CDR2 is ANQGSEA in the germline V gene. CDR3 sequence reads: CSVGTGGIDTQYF. The CDR3 coding sequence is TGCAGCGTTGGGACAGGGGGCATAGATACGCAGTATTTT.

The chain uses TRBV7-2 and TRBJ2-3, with a weak D call TRBD1 (6 bases). The CDR3 contains 12 residues. V gave up 5 bases and J gave up 4 bases, with 7 bases separating them. Germline CDR1 SGHTA, CDR2 FQGNSA. CDR3 sequence reads: CASSKGADTQYF. CDR3 coding DNA: TGTGCCAGCAGCAAGGGGGCAGATACGCAGTATTTT.

There are a few counts of this clone. This chain uses TRBV5-1 with TRBJ2-5; D is ambiguous. CDR1 is SGHRS and CDR2 is YFSETQ in the germline V gene. This CDR3 spans 15 amino acids. The germline V and J ends were trimmed by 4 bases and 0 bases, with 13 bases remaining between them. The CDR3: CASSLMAGDQETQYF. Here the CDR3 DNA reads TGCGCCAGCAGCCTCATGGCTGGAGACCAAGAGACCCAGTACTTC. Complete variable domain (other parts from reference TRBV5-1 and TRBJ2-5): KAGVTQTPRYLIKTRGQQVTLSCSPISGHRSVSWYQQTPGQGLQFLFEYFSETQRNKGNFPGRFSGRQFSNSRSEMNVSTLELGDSALYLCASSLMAGDQETQYFGPGTRLLVL.

The V and J genes are TRBV7-2 and TRBJ2-1; 10 bases match TRBD2. The CDR3 has 15 residues. Germline V gene lookup returns CDR1 SGHTA and CDR2 FQGNSA. Trimming took 2 bases from V and 5 from J; bases not matched to a gene: 3. The CDR3 sequence is CASSLSGRAHNEQFF. For the CDR3, the DNA is TGTGCCAGCAGCTTAAGCGGGAGGGCCCACAATGAGCAGTTCTTC. The complete variable domain, with remaining parts taken from reference TRBV7-2 and TRBJ2-1, reads GAGVSQSPSNKVTEKGKDVELRCDPISGHTALYWYRQSLGQGLEFLIYFQGNSAPDKSGLPSDRFSAERTGGSVSTLTIQRTQQEDSAVYLCASSLSGRAHNEQFFGPGTRLTVL.

The chain uses TRBV29-1 and TRBJ2-7; D may be TRBD1 (6 bases). Germline V CDR1 and CDR2: SQVTM, ANQGSEA. V gave up 0 bases and J gave up 4 bases, with 13 bases separating them. The CDR3 is 14 residues long. CDR3 region: CSVEDRRGGYEQYF. For the CDR3, the DNA is TGCAGCGTTGAAGATCGCAGAGGGGGTTACGAGCAGTACTTC.

The chain employs TRBV27 and TRBJ1-1, with D unresolved. The CDR3 runs 16 residues. CDR1 is MNHEY, CDR2 SMNVEV, per germline (reference sequence). V was clipped by 5 bases and J by 1 base, with 17 bases between them. The CDR3 coding sequence is TGTGCCAGCAGTCCCTTGGACCGTCAAAAGAACACTGAAGCTTTCTTT. This codes for CASSPLDRQKNTEAFF.

In this sample, this clone turned up a few times. The chain employs TRBV5-1 and TRBJ2-7; tentatively, D is TRBD2 (6 bases). The CDR3 length is 14 residues. CDR1 SGHRS and CDR2 YFSETQ come from the germline V gene. Trimming cost V 0 bases and J 2 bases, with 9 bases left between them. The CDR3 DNA reads as TGCGCCAGCAGCTTGGAGGGAGGCACCTACGAGCAGTACTTC. Protein sequence: CASSLEGGTYEQYF.

This sequence joins TRBV30 and TRBJ2-3; 9 bases align to TRBD2. V shed 2 bases, J shed 0 bases, and the junction held 3 bases outside the gene matches. The CDR3 runs 15 residues. Looked up from germline, CDR1 is GTSNPN and CDR2 is SVGIG (reference sequence). The CDR3 here is CAWSLAGVSTDTQYF. For the CDR3, the DNA is TGTGCCTGGAGTTTAGCGGGAGTGAGCACAGATACGCAGTATTTT.

This clone was detected only a few times. The rearrangement uses TRBV9 and TRBJ1-1; D gene uncertain. Looked up from germline, CDR1 is SGDLS and CDR2 is YYNGEE. Trimming shortened V by 0 bases and J by 0 bases, and 3 bases separated the two germline ends. CDR3 size: 13 residues. The CDR3 loop reads CASSVAMNTEAFF. The CDR3 bases are TGTGCCAGCAGCGTAGCCATGAACACTGAAGCTTTCTTT.

The chain employs TRBV7-2 and TRBJ1-2; no reliable D call. V was pared by 3 bases and J by 2 bases, with 10 bases between. This CDR3 spans 14 amino acids. From germline, CDR1 is SGHTA and CDR2 FQGNSA. The CDR3 nucleotides are TGTGCCAGCAGCTTTCCTACAGACAACTATGGCTACACCTTC. Encoded protein: CASSFPTDNYGYTF.